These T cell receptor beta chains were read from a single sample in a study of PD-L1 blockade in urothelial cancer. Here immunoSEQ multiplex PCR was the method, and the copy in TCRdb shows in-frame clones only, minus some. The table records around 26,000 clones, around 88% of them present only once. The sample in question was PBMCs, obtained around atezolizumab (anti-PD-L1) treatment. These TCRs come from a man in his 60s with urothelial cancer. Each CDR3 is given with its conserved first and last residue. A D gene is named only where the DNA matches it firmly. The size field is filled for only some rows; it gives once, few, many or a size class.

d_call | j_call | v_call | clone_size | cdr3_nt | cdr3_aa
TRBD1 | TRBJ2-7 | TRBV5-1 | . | TGCGCCAGCAGCAAGGACAGGGGGAACTCCTACGAGCAGTACTTC | CASSKDRGNSYEQYF
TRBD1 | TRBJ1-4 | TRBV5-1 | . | TGCGCCAGCAGCTTGGGGTCTGGACAGGGGCGGACTAATGAAAAACTGTTTTTT | CASSLGSGQGRTNEKLFF
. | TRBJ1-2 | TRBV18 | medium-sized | TGTGCCAGTAGACCCCCCGGGAGTACCTATGGCTACACCTTC | CASRPPGSTYGYTF
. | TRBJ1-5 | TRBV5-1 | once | TGCGCCAGCAGCTCAGGTGACGGTCAGCCCCAGCATTTT | CASSSGDGQPQHF
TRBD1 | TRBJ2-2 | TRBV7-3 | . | TGTGCCAGCAGCTTGTACCGGGACAGGGTTAGCACCGGGGAGCTGTTTTTT | CASSLYRDRVSTGELFF
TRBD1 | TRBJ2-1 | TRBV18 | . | TGTGCCAGCTCGCTACAGGGGTACAATGAGCAGTTCTTC | CASSLQGYNEQFF
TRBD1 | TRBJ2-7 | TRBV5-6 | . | TGTGCCAGCGAGTTTTGGACAGGCTCCTACGAGCAGTACTTC | CASEFWTGSYEQYF
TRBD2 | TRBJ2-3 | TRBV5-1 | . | TGCGCCAGCAGCTTGACTAGCGGGAGGACCTTGGGCACAGATACGCAGTATTTT | CASSLTSGRTLGTDTQYF
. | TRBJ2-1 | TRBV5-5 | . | TGTGCCAGCAGCTTGGCGGCACGGGGTAATGAGCAGTTCTTC | CASSLAARGNEQFF
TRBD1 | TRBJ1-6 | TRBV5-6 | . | TGTGCCAGCAGCCCGGACAGGGGGCGCGATTCACCCCTCCACTTT | CASSPDRGRDSPLHF
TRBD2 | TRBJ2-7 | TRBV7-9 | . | TGTGCCAGCAGCCTGGGACTAGCGGTTGGCGAGCAGTACTTC | CASSLGLAVGEQYF
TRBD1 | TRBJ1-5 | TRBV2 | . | TGTGCCAGCAGTACTAGACAGGGGGCGAACCAGCCCCAGCATTTT | CASSTRQGANQPQHF
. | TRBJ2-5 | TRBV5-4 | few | TGTGCCAGCACCCTCGGTGAGACCCAGTACTTC | CASTLGETQYF
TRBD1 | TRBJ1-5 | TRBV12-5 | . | TGTGCTAGTGGTTCAGGACAGGCTGGTCAGCCCCAGCATTTT | CASGSGQAGQPQHF
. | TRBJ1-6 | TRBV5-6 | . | TGTGCCAGCAGCCCAAGATGGGGGCAGGGTTCACCCCTCCACTTT | CASSPRWGQGSPLHF
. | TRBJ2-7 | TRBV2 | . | TGTGCCTGGGGCACCTACGAGCAGTACTTC | CAWGTYEQYF
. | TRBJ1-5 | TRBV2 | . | TGTGCCAGCAAGGGGCGGCAAAATCAGCCCCAGCATTTT | CASKGRQNQPQHF
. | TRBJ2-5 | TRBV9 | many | TGTGCCAGCAGCGGGGGGGTTATCGGAGAGACCCAGTACTTC | CASSGGVIGETQYF
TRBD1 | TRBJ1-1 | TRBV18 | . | TGTGCCAGCTCACCGGACAGGGGGAACACTGAAGCTTTCTTT | CASSPDRGNTEAFF
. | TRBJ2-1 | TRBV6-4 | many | TGTGCCAGCAGTGACTCGAGCTACAATGAGCAGTTCTTC | CASSDSSYNEQFF
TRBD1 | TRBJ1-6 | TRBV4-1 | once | TGCGCCAGCAGCCTCATAAACCCGGGACAGGGGAGCTCCTATAATTCACCCCTCCACTTT | CASSLINPGQGSSYNSPLHF
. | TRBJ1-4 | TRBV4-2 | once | TGTGCCAGCAGCCAAGGGTGGGGGGGCGTTAAAGAAAAACTGTTTTTT | CASSQGWGGVKEKLFF
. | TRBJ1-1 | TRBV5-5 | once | TGTGCCAGCAGCAGGACGGGGAGGGGCCTCGCAGGTGAAGCTTTCTTT | CASSRTGRGLAGEAFF
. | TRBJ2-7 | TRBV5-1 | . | TGCGCCAGCAGCACAACGACAGCGACCTACGAGCAGTACTTC | CASSTTTATYEQYF
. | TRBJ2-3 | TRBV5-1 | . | TGCGCCAGCAGCTGGGGGGACCGATACACAGATACGCAGTATTTT | CASSWGDRYTDTQYF
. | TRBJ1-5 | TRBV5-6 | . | TGTGCCAGCAGCCCCAGGCTAAATACAGGGCAAAATCAGCCCCAGCATTTT | CASSPRLNTGQNQPQHF
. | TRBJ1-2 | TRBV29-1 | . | TGCAGCGTTGAAGTTCTGGGGGCGGCTGGCTACACCTTC | CSVEVLGAAGYTF
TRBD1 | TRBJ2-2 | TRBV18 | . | TGTGCCAGCTCACCAGTAGTGACAGGGGGTTCGAACACCGGGGAGCTGTTTTTT | CASSPVVTGGSNTGELFF
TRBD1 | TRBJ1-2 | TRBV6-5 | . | TGTGCCAGCTCCGGGACAGCTAACTATGGCTACACCTTC | CASSGTANYGYTF
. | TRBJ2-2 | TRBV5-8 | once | TGTGCCAGCAGCTTGAGACACAGTGAACCGAACACCGGGGAGCTGTTTTTT | CASSLRHSEPNTGELFF
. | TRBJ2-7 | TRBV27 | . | TGTGCCAGCAGGAGACAGTACGAGCAGTACTTC | CASRRQYEQYF
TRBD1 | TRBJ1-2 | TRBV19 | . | TGTGCCAGTAGTATAGGGGGACAGAGGGGCTACACCTTC | CASSIGGQRGYTF
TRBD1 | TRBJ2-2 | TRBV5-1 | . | TGCGCCAGCAGCCCCGGACAGGGAAGGACCGGGGAGCTGTTTTTT | CASSPGQGRTGELFF
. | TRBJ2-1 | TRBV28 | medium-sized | TGTGCCAGCGACCTAGGGGCGGGGTCAGGGGAGCAGTTCTTC | CASDLGAGSGEQFF
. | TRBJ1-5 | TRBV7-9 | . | TGTGCCAGCAGCTCGGAGGGAGTCAATCAGCCCCAGCATTTT | CASSSEGVNQPQHF
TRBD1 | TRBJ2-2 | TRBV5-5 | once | TGTGCCAGCAGCCCGACAGGGATCTACACCGGGGAGCTGTTTTTT | CASSPTGIYTGELFF
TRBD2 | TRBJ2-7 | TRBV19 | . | TGTGCCAGTAGTCCCCAAAGGACTAGCGGGATAGACGAGCAGTACTTC | CASSPQRTSGIDEQYF
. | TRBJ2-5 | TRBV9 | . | TGTGCCAGCAGCGTAGATAGGGGAGAGACCCAGTACTTC | CASSVDRGETQYF
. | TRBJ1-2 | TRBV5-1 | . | TGCGCCAGCAGCCCGGAGGTGGTTTTCTCTGGCTACACCTTC | CASSPEVVFSGYTF
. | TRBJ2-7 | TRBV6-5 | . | TGTGCCAGCAGAGCTCGCCGGTGGGTGGGCAACGAGCAGTACTTC | CASRARRWVGNEQYF
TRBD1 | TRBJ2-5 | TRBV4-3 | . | TGCGCCAGCAGCCCGGACAGGGTGGGGCAAGAGACCCAGTACTTC | CASSPDRVGQETQYF